The clone carrying this T cell receptor (beta chain) was counted ten times or more. Each CDR3 protein is one row after TCRdb ran MiXCR on the 5' RACE reads. There are fewer than 400,000 distinct CDR3 sequences in the sample; about 10% occur only once, and over 3% lies in the top ten. This sample stems from a study of T cells after yellow fever vaccination. The CDR3 consists of 13 residues. From germline, CDR1 is KGHSH and CDR2 LQKENI. V lost 0 bases, J lost 14 bases, and 11 bases lay in between. The J gene is TRBJ1-6, the V gene TRBV18; possible D gene TRBD1, 5 bases. This sequence originates from a man between 18 and 35 years old who received the YFV17D yellow fever vaccine. Sequencing used CD4+ T cells sorted from PBMCs, obtained 45 days after the yellow fever booster vaccination. CDR3 in DNA: TGTGCCAGCTCACCACCGGGGGGGTCGGCCCTCCACTTT. It is translated as CASSPPGGSALHF.